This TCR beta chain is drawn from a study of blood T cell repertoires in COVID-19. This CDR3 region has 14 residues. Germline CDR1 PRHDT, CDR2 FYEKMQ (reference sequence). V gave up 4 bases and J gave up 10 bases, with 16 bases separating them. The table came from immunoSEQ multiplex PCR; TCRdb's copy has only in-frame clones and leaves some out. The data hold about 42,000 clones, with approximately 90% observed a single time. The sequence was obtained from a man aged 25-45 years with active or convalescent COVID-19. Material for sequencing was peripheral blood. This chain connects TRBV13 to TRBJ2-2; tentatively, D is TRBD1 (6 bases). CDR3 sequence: CASSSETGLPELFF. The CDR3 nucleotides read TGTGCCAGCAGCTCCGAAACAGGGCTGCCGGAGCTGTTTTTT. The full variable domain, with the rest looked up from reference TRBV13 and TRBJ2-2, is AAGVIQSPRHLIKEKRETATLKCYPIPRHDTVYWYQQGPGQDPQFLISFYEKMQSDKGSIPDRFSAQQFSDYHSELNMSSLELGDSALYFCASSSETGLPELFFGEGSRLTVL.